What follows are 15 T cell receptor beta chains derived from one specimen sequenced in a study of spatial heterogeneity in lung cancer. MiXCR, run by TCRdb on the 5' RACE reads, gives a single entry per CDR3 protein. The sample shows 6,000 to 9,500 distinct CDR3 sequences, around 5.4% of them seen only once. Specified time point: sample taken at primary tumor resection. Whole RNA obtained from tumor, nontumor lung or frozen PBMC underwent sequencing without sorting. The sample here was PBMCs, taken at surgery. These receptors originate from a male donor with early-stage non-small cell lung cancer.

This clonotype showed up many times. The chain couples TRBV20-1 to TRBJ2-3; D remains unclear. Germline CDR1 and CDR2: DFQATT and SNEGSKA (reference sequence). The germline V and J ends were trimmed by 0 bases and 2 bases, with 9 bases remaining between them. This CDR3 region has 14 residues. CDR3 DNA sequence: TGCAGTGCTAGAGATCCTAAGACCACAGATACGCAGTATTTT. Protein sequence: CSARDPKTTDTQYF.

The sample holds many counts of this clonotype. CDR3 sequence: CASSPAGGGNGELFF. CDR3 DNA sequence: TGTGCCAGCAGTCCTGCAGGGGGAGGGAACGGGGAGCTGTTTTTT. The V call is TRBV27, the J call TRBJ2-2; TRBD1 or TRBD2 may be the D gene (7 bases each). The CDR3 extends over 15 amino acids. From germline, CDR1 is MNHEY and CDR2 SMNVEV (reference sequence). V was pared by 5 bases and J by 7 bases, with 17 bases between.

This clonotype is deemed medium-sized. The rearrangement joins TRBV10-2 to TRBJ2-7; possibly TRBD2 for D (5 bases). CDR1 is WSHSY and CDR2 is SAAADI in the germline V gene. Trimming removed 8 bases at V and 4 bases at J, with 18 bases between. There are 14 residues in the CDR3. The CDR3, as DNA: TGCGCCAGCTCCCGTCTAGCTGTGTATTACGAGCAGTACTTC. Residues: CASSRLAVYYEQYF.

This clonotype was seen many times. The J gene is TRBJ1-5, the V gene TRBV27, with D maybe TRBD1 (5 bases). From germline, CDR1 is MNHEY and CDR2 SMNVEV (reference sequence). V lost 7 bases to trimming and J lost 4 bases, with 14 bases between them. This CDR3 is built from 14 residues. In DNA form, the CDR3 reads TGTGCCAGCACCCCGCAGGGCCCTAATCAGCCCCAGCATTTT. Protein sequence: CASTPQGPNQPQHF.

In its sample, this clonotype was seen many times. The chain combines TRBV11-2 with TRBJ1-4, with D tentatively TRBD1 (5 bases). Per germline, CDR1 SGHAT and CDR2 FQNNGV. With 5 bases removed from V and 7 bases from J, the gap between germline ends came to 11 bases. The CDR3 sequence is 13 residues long. The CDR3 region has the DNA TGTGCCAGCAGCCCAGGGACCGGTGAAAAACTGTTTTTT. It yields the protein CASSPGTGEKLFF.

V gene TRBV18 combines with J gene TRBJ1-1; 7 bases map to TRBD1. J lost 1 base, V lost 5 bases, and 4 bases had no gene match. The CDR3 runs to 14 residues. The germline CDR1 and CDR2 sequences are KGHSH and LQKENI. The CDR3 nucleotides are TGTGCCAGCTCATTTGGGACAGAGAACACTGAAGCTTTCTTT. Translation gives CASSFGTENTEAFF.

There are a few counts of this clonotype. This chain links TRBV29-1 with TRBJ2-5, with unresolved D. Trimming left V 4 bases short and J 2 bases short, with 8 bases between. The CDR3 loop spans 12 amino acids. CDR1 is SQVTM and CDR2 is ANQGSEA in the germline V gene. CDR3 in DNA: TGCAGCGTTGTTGGGCAGCAAGAGACCCAGTACTTC. This translates into CSVVGQQETQYF.

This clonotype showed up many times. The rearrangement links TRBV10-3 to TRBJ2-1; 7 bases map to TRBD1. There are 14 residues in the CDR3. V was clipped by 4 bases and J by 4 bases; unmatched bases: 4. From germline, CDR1 is ENHRY and CDR2 SYGVKD. Here the CDR3 reads CAISVDRSYNEQFF. As DNA, the CDR3 is TGTGCCATCAGTGTGGACAGGTCGTACAATGAGCAGTTCTTC.

There are many counts of this clonotype. This rearrangement joins TRBV28 to TRBJ1-6, with no clear D. The CDR3 sequence is 15 residues long. V was trimmed by 6 bases and J by 7 bases, leaving 16 bases between them. Germline values: CDR1 MDHEN, CDR2 SYDVKM. This CDR3 is CASRTGTVDNSPLHF. The CDR3 nucleotides are TGTGCCAGCAGGACGGGTACCGTGGACAATTCACCCCTCCACTTT.

This clonotype was observed many times. The rearrangement links TRBV11-2 to TRBJ2-7; D perhaps matches TRBD1 (6 bases). The CDR3 covers 14 residues. From germline, CDR1 is SGHAT and CDR2 FQNNGV. Trimming pared 5 bases from V and 0 bases from J, leaving 11 bases between. As DNA, the CDR3 is TGTGCCAGCAGCCAGGGGCGTAGCTCCTACGAGCAGTACTTC. Protein sequence: CASSQGRSSYEQYF.

This clonotype was found many times. This chain uses TRBV19 with TRBJ1-2, with D unresolved. The CDR3 sequence is 13 residues long. Germline-derived CDR1 and CDR2 are LNHDA and SQIVND (reference sequence). V was shortened by 5 bases and J by 4 bases, with 11 bases between the two germline ends. CDR3 bases: TGTGCCAGTAGTCCGTCGGGGAGCTATGGCTACACCTTC. Translating gives CASSPSGSYGYTF.

Ten or more counts support this clonotype. The rearrangement uses TRBV20-1 and TRBJ1-1; D remains unclear. Trimming took 5 bases from V and 1 from J, leaving 11 bases between them. CDR1 and CDR2 from the germline V gene are DFQATT and SNEGSKA (reference sequence). CDR3 size: 13 residues. CDR3 amino acids: CSARTVGNTEAFF. The CDR3 DNA is TGCAGTGCTCGGACGGTGGGGAACACTGAAGCTTTCTTT.

This clonotype was detected many times. This chain connects TRBV28 to TRBJ1-2; TRBD1 might be the D (5 bases). V was trimmed by 7 bases and J by 7 bases, leaving 19 bases between them. The germline V gene encodes CDR1 MDHEN and CDR2 SYDVKM. The CDR3 loop spans 14 amino acids. The CDR3 sequence: CASNSGQGPAGYTF. The CDR3 nucleotides read TGTGCCAGCAACTCAGGGCAGGGACCTGCTGGCTACACCTTC.

There are many counts of this clonotype. CDR3 DNA sequence: TGTGCCAGCAGTTACTCGGTCCCTCTCACAGATACGCAGTATTTT. It yields the protein CASSYSVPLTDTQYF. The rearrangement links TRBV6-5 to TRBJ2-3; D ambiguous. V gave up 0 bases and J gave up 2 bases, with 9 bases separating them. The CDR3 consists of 15 residues. Germline V gene sequence: CDR1 MNHEY, CDR2 SVGAGI.

This clonotype was counted at least ten times. This chain connects TRBV6-1 to TRBJ2-7; 10 bases match TRBD1. CDR3 size: 17 residues. Germline V gives CDR1 MNHNS, CDR2 SASEGT. Trimming cost V 4 bases and J 1 base; bases outside gene matches: 10. DNA for the CDR3: TGTGCCAGCAGTGTAGGAACCCCGGGACAGGGGTCCTACGAGCAGTACTTC. Amino acid sequence: CASSVGTPGQGSYEQYF.